This TCR beta chain was captured by sequencing in a study of cytomegalovirus exposure and HLA in healthy donors. Germline V gene lookup returns CDR1 MRHNA and CDR2 SNTAGT. The CDR3 is 15 residues long. Trimming cost V 6 bases and J 0 bases; bases outside gene matches: 2. This clone occurred a few times. Its specificity is not known. Primers: 60 Vbeta forward and 13 Jbeta reverse. Sequenced by immunoSEQ multiplex PCR; TCRdb stores in-frame clones only, minus some. In the table there are some 150,000 clones, around 69% of which are singletons. Overall study findings and caveats: As a later analysis revealed, the rate of TCR association differed by HLA locus, with DRB1 most and HLA-C fewest.

The specimen was PBMCs. This chain connects TRBV6-4 to TRBJ2-3; the match to TRBD2 covers 11 bases. This TCR derives from a woman under 40 in good health and CMV-seronegative. CDR3 amino acids: CASSTSGGSTDTQYF. The CDR3 DNA sequence: TGTGCCAGCAGCACTAGCGGGGGAAGCACAGATACGCAGTATTTT.